This passage covers 29 T cell receptor beta chains from one sample sequenced in a study of type 1 and type 2 diabetes patients. Amplification started from genomic DNA. Amplification of the beta chain CDR3 used 30 forward and 13 reverse multiplex primers. TCRdb independently ran MiXCR on the multiplex PCR reads; one entry per CDR3 protein. The table shows fewer than 300,000 distinct CDR3 sequences, with 45% to 60% occurring only once. The sample consisted of peripheral blood mononuclear cells (PBMCs). The source of these receptors is a man younger than 30 with type 2 diabetes.

The chain carries TRBV6-1 and TRBJ1-1; no reliable D call. This CDR3 is 12 amino acids long. Between the trimmed V and J ends, which lost 8 bases and 0 bases, there was a span of 7 bases. The germline gives CDR1 MNHNS, CDR2 SASEGT. CDR3 coding DNA: TGTGCCAGCGGATTGGTGAACACTGAAGCTTTCTTT. It specifies CASGLVNTEAFF.

The chain employs TRBV4-2 and TRBJ2-1; D gene ambiguous. The V and J ends lost 0 bases and 9 bases respectively, with 18 bases between them. CDR1 is LGHNA and CDR2 is YNFKEQ in the germline V gene. This CDR3 spans 16 amino acids. The CDR3, as DNA: TGTGCCAGCAGCCAAGACGATTTCGGCACAAATGGTGAGCAGTTCTTC. As protein: CASSQDDFGTNGEQFF.

A note on this clonotype: At one end, the junction sequence differs from germline, possibly due to a read error. V usage is TRBV6-6 and J usage is TRBJ2-7, with TRBD2 matching 11 bases. The CDR3 runs to 14 residues. CDR1 and CDR2 from the germline V gene are MNHNY and SVGAGI (reference sequence). The CDR3 sequence is CAISEGLAVYEQYF. The CDR3 DNA reads as TGTGCCATCAGTGAGGGACTAGCGGTCTACGAGCAGTACTTC.

In nucleotides, the CDR3 is TGTGCCAGTAGTCCATCACCGGGGGGGGGCTATGGCTACACCTTC. Translated, it gives CASSPSPGGGYGYTF. This chain links TRBV19 with TRBJ1-2; possible D gene TRBD1, 5 bases. The CDR3 sequence is 15 residues long. Trimming took 5 bases from V and 4 from J, leaving 17 bases between them. Germline loops: CDR1 LNHDA, CDR2 SQIVND (reference sequence).

This chain connects TRBV19 to TRBJ2-5, with a weak D call TRBD2 (5 bases). The CDR3 is 14 residues long. Between the trimmed V and J ends, which lost 3 bases and 5 bases, there was a span of 13 bases. CDR1 and CDR2 (germline): LNHDA, SQIVND (reference sequence). CDR3 in DNA: TGTGCCAGTAGTATCCGAGGGAATGCCGAGACCCAGTACTTC. This translates into CASSIRGNAETQYF.

With respect to this clonotype: The junction and the germline gene differ at one end; a read error may be behind it. J is TRBJ1-1 and V is TRBV29-1, with D perhaps matching TRBD1 (5 bases). In germline, CDR1 is SQVTM, CDR2 ANQGSEA. The CDR3 runs 13 residues. The CDR3, as DNA: TGCAGCGTTGAAATATCAGGGAACACTGAAGCTTCCTTT. Residues: CSVEISGNTEASF.

This clonotype showed up just a few times. The rearrangement uses TRBV30 and TRBJ1-5; D not resolved. The length of the CDR3 is 13 residues. Trimming pared 3 bases from V and 6 bases from J, leaving 12 bases between. Germline values: CDR1 GTSNPN, CDR2 SVGIG (reference sequence). The CDR3 protein is CAWSVANGQPQHF. The CDR3 DNA reads TGTGCCTGGAGCGTAGCGAATGGTCAGCCCCAGCATTTT.

This clonotype was found a few times. CDR3 in amino acids: CASSLGRTGELFF. The CDR3 nucleotides are TGTGCCAGCAGCTTAGGACGGACCGGGGAGCTGTTTTTT. The genes are TRBV7-6 and TRBJ2-2; D is unclear. CDR3 length equals 13 residues. V lost 1 base and J 5 bases, leaving 5 bases between the germline ends. From germline, CDR1 is SGHVS and CDR2 FNYEAQ.

The chain couples TRBV29-1 to TRBJ2-1; TRBD1 agrees at 7 bases. Looked up from germline, CDR1 is SQVTM and CDR2 is ANQGSEA. The V segment lost 6 bases and the J segment 0 bases; nucleotides outside the gene matches: 8. This CDR3 region has 15 residues. CDR3 residues: CSVPGWDSSYNEQFF. CDR3 in DNA: TGCAGCGTCCCTGGATGGGACAGCTCCTACAATGAGCAGTTCTTC.

The chain links TRBV11-2 to TRBJ2-5, with D unresolved. Trimming shortened V by 4 bases and J by 5 bases, and 8 bases separated the two germline ends. This CDR3 is built from 12 residues. Germline lookup yields CDR1 SGHAT and CDR2 FQNNGV. CDR3 in amino acids: CASSWATETQYF. DNA of the CDR3: TGTGCCAGCAGCTGGGCAACCGAGACCCAGTACTTC.

This clonotype was picked up a small number of times. The chain is built from TRBV19 and TRBJ1-5; possible D gene TRBD1, 6 bases. V lost 3 bases and J lost 9, with 15 bases in between. The CDR3 spans 14 residues. Germline V lookup: CDR1 LNHDA, CDR2 SQIVND (reference sequence). The CDR3 spells CASSMGAPSSPQHF. DNA of the CDR3: TGTGCCAGTAGTATGGGGGCACCCAGCTCGCCCCAGCATTTT.

This clonotype was picked up a small number of times. V is TRBV27 and J is TRBJ2-7; possibly TRBD1 or TRBD2 for D (5 bases each). This CDR3 is built from 13 residues. With 5 bases removed from V and 2 bases from J, the gap between germline ends came to 10 bases. Germline CDR1 MNHEY, CDR2 SMNVEV (reference sequence). CDR3 protein: CASSGGLTYEQYF. CDR3 sequence (DNA): TGTGCCAGCAGTGGGGGTCTCACCTACGAGCAGTACTTC.

This clonotype was recorded a few times. The chain carries TRBV25-1 and TRBJ2-2, with TRBD1 matching over 11 bases. Germline values: CDR1 MGHDK, CDR2 SYGVNS. The ends lost 3 bases at V and 4 bases at J; junction bases unmatched: 4. The CDR3 spans 16 residues. CDR3 loop: CASSDFGTGGTGELFF. The CDR3 nucleotides are TGTGCCAGCAGTGATTTCGGGACAGGGGGCACCGGGGAGCTGTTTTTT.

The chain employs TRBV9 and TRBJ1-2; D may be TRBD1 (5 bases). The CDR3 runs to 15 residues. Germline-derived CDR1 and CDR2 are SGDLS and YYNGEE. Trimming pared 0 bases from V and 3 bases from J, leaving 12 bases between. CDR3: CASSVGSGADYGYTF. The CDR3 DNA is TGTGCCAGCAGCGTAGGCAGTGGGGCAGACTATGGCTACACCTTC.

Concerning this clonotype itself: Possible read error: a much larger clone is one base away. The V and J genes are TRBV24-1 and TRBJ2-1; TRBD2 agrees at 7 bases. This CDR3 is 13 amino acids long. Germline CDR1 reads KGHDR; CDR2 reads SFDVKD. Germline trimming cut 4 bases from V and 7 bases from J; bases unmatched to any gene: 3. This CDR3 reads CATSEAGENEQFF. DNA for the CDR3: TGTGCCACCAGTGAGGCGGGAGAGAATGAGCAGTTCTTC.

The V gene is TRBV10-3, the J gene TRBJ2-3; 12 bases fit TRBD2. CDR1 and CDR2 (germline): ENHRY, SYGVKD. The CDR3 has 17 amino acids. The J segment lost 4 bases and the V segment lost 11 bases, leaving 16 bases of the junction unmatched. Here the CDR3 reads CAAPALKTSGSPDTQYF. CDR3 bases: TGTGCCGCCCCAGCCCTCAAGACTAGCGGGAGCCCAGATACGCAGTATTTT.

The V and J genes are TRBV25-1 and TRBJ2-7; tentatively, D is TRBD1 (6 bases). Trimming left V 7 bases short and J 7 bases short, with 20 bases between. Germline V CDR1 and CDR2: MGHDK, SYGVNS. This CDR3 spans 14 amino acids. The CDR3, as DNA: TGTGCCAGCAAGGGGGAGCTACCCTCGCGAGAGCAGTACTTC. Translation: CASKGELPSREQYF.

The gene calls are TRBV7-8 and TRBJ1-1, with TRBD1 identical over 9 bases. Looked up from germline, CDR1 is SGHVS and CDR2 is FQNEAQ. With 9 bases clipped from V and 6 bases from J, the junction kept 2 bases outside the gene matches. This CDR3 has 11 amino acids. The CDR3 sequence is CASRQGAEAFF. CDR3 bases: TGTGCCAGTAGACAGGGGGCTGAAGCTTTCTTT. Drawing the rest from reference TRBV7-8 and TRBJ1-1, the complete variable domain is GAGVSQSPRYKVAKRGQDVALRCDPISGHVSLFWYQQALGQGPEFLTYFQNEAQLDKSGLPSDRFFAERPEGSVSTLKIQRTQQEDSAVYLCASRQGAEAFFGQGTRLTVV.

There are a few counts of this clonotype. The chain employs TRBV15 and TRBJ2-3; unclear D gene. Germline values: CDR1 LNHNV, CDR2 YYDKDF (reference sequence). The V end lost 3 bases, the J end lost 8 bases, and 18 bases lay between the germline ends. This CDR3 contains 15 residues. Here the CDR3 DNA reads TGTGCCACCAGCAGCAGGCGTCTCCGCTTAGGTACGCAGTATTTT. Protein product: CATSSRRLRLGTQYF.

The chain links TRBV19 to TRBJ2-1; possible D gene TRBD2, 5 bases. The CDR3 is 13 amino acids. Trimming stripped 3 bases from V and 2 bases from J, with 5 bases between. Germline V gene data show CDR1 as LNHDA and CDR2 as SQIVND (reference sequence). In DNA form, the CDR3 reads TGTGCCAGTAGTATCGGGACCTACAATGAGCAGTTCTTC. As protein: CASSIGTYNEQFF.

The gene calls are TRBV4-2 and TRBJ2-7; D not certain. V lost 0 bases to trimming and J lost 1 base, with 7 bases between them. Per the germline V gene, CDR1 is LGHNA and CDR2 is YNFKEQ. This CDR3 is 14 amino acids long. The CDR3 DNA is TGTGCCAGCAGCCAAGAACGGAATTCCTACGAGCAGTACTTC. Its translation is CASSQERNSYEQYF.

This clonotype has just a few counts. The J gene is TRBJ2-2, the V gene TRBV7-9; D uncertain. This CDR3 comprises 14 residues. V was pared by 1 base and J by 7 bases, with 10 bases between. Germline CDR1 is SEHNR and CDR2 is FQNEAQ (reference sequence). The CDR3 protein is CASSLGSTNGELFF. The CDR3 bases are TGTGCCAGCAGCTTAGGCAGTACAAACGGGGAGCTGTTTTTT.

The chain employs TRBV6-6 and TRBJ1-1, with TRBD1 matching 8 bases. Per the germline V gene, CDR1 is MNHNY and CDR2 is SVGAGI (reference sequence). V lost 2 bases, J lost 0 bases, and 14 bases stayed unmatched. The CDR3 consists of 19 residues. The CDR3 spells CASSYVDRGIGDLNTEAFF. CDR3 in DNA: TGTGCCAGCAGTTACGTTGACAGGGGCATCGGAGATCTGAACACTGAAGCTTTCTTT.

The rearrangement links TRBV5-1 to TRBJ2-3, with 7 bases aligning to TRBD2. Germline CDR1 SGHRS, CDR2 YFSETQ. J lost 1 base, V lost 0 bases, and 8 bases had no gene match. The CDR3 totals 17 residues. For the CDR3, the DNA is TGCGCCAGCAGCTTGGGGCGGGCGGGAGAACGCACAGATACGCAGTATTTT. Translation gives CASSLGRAGERTDTQYF.

The chain couples TRBV12-3 or TRBV12-4 to TRBJ2-3; D is perhaps TRBD2 (6 bases). V lost 2 bases and J lost 6, with 9 bases in between. The CDR3 extends over 13 amino acids. CDR3 nucleotides: TGTGCCAGCAGTTTAAGTGGGGGGGATACGCAGTATTTT. Protein: CASSLSGGDTQYF.

V usage is TRBV7-9 and J usage is TRBJ1-1; 7 bases match TRBD1. V dropped 3 bases and J dropped 4; count of bases not matched to a gene: 8. The length of the CDR3 is 15 residues. Germline V gene data show CDR1 as SEHNR and CDR2 as FQNEAQ (reference sequence). CDR3 in DNA: TGTGCCAGCAGCTTTACTGCAGGGGGGCCCACTGAAGCTTTCTTT. It encodes CASSFTAGGPTEAFF.

The genes are TRBV5-1 and TRBJ2-7; the D is unclear. Germline CDR1 is SGHRS and CDR2 is YFSETQ. The length of the CDR3 is 14 residues. V was clipped by 4 bases and J by 2 bases, with 13 bases between them. The CDR3, as DNA: TGCGCCAGCAGCCCCGCGGATAGAGCCTACGAGCAGTACTTC. Residues: CASSPADRAYEQYF.

This chain links TRBV7-2 with TRBJ2-3, with D possibly being TRBD2 (6 bases). Looked up from germline, CDR1 is SGHTA and CDR2 is FQGNSA. With 1 base removed from V and 4 bases from J, the gap between germline ends came to 15 bases. The CDR3 runs to 16 residues. The CDR3 is CASSLGAGPSADTQYF. CDR3 in DNA: TGTGCCAGCAGCTTAGGGGCCGGCCCTAGCGCAGATACGCAGTATTTT.

This sequence joins TRBV6-5 and TRBJ1-2; no clear D. The CDR3 sequence is 15 residues long. The germline V and J ends were trimmed by 0 bases and 4 bases, with 12 bases remaining between them. Germline CDR1 is MNHEY and CDR2 is SVGAGI. The CDR3 nucleotides are TGTGCCAGCAGTTACTCGCTGACCGACCTCTATGGCTACACCTTC. This encodes CASSYSLTDLYGYTF.